The clone carrying this T cell receptor (beta chain) was recorded a few times. Its antigen is as yet unknown. The source of the sample is a study of blood T cells in healthy people across ages. With a J-beta primer mix and a sample-barcoded 5' primer, a second PCR ran roughly 7 to 11 cycles. Template switching added a 12-random-nucleotide identifier to every cDNA molecule. TCRdb itself ran the 5' RACE reads through MiXCR, one entry per CDR3 protein. The table has 1.4 million to 1.5 million distinct CDR3 sequences, roughly 40% seen once. Donation came from healthy Caucasian individuals in Russia who were aged about 6 to 95. Per sample, at least 6 micrograms of total RNA were extracted. Findings and caveats of the study: More naive CD4+ cells and higher diversity were found in long-lived than in aged donors.

Sequences were obtained from blood. The sequence was obtained from a woman younger than 30 in good health.

CDR3: CASSLGEAYEQYF. The CDR3 nucleotides read TGTGCCAGCAGCTTAGGCGAAGCCTACGAGCAGTACTTC. The chain joins TRBV7-2 to TRBJ2-7; no reliable D call. There are 13 residues in the CDR3. CDR1 is SGHTA, CDR2 FQGNSA, per germline. V was trimmed by 1 base and J by 2 bases, leaving 6 bases between them.